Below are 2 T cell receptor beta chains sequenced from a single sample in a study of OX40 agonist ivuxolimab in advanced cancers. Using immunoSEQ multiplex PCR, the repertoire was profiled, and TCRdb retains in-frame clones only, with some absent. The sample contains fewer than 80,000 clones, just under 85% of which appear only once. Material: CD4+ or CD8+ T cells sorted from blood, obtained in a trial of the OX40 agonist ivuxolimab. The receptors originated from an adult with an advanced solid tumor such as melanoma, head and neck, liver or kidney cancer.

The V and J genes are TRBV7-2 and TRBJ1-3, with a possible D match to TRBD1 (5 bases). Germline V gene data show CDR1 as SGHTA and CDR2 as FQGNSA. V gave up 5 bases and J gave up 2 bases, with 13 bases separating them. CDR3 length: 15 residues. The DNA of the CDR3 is TGTGCCAGCAGCCCGTATTTGGGGGCTGGAAACACCATATATTTT. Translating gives CASSPYLGAGNTIYF.

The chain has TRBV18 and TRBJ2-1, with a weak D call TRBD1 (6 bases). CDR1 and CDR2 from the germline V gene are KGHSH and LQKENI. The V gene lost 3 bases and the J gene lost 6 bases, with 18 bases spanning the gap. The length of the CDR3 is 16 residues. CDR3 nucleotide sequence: TGTGCCAGCTCACCTCCGGGACATGGGGCGCGCAATGAGCAGTTCTTC. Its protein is CASSPPGHGARNEQFF.